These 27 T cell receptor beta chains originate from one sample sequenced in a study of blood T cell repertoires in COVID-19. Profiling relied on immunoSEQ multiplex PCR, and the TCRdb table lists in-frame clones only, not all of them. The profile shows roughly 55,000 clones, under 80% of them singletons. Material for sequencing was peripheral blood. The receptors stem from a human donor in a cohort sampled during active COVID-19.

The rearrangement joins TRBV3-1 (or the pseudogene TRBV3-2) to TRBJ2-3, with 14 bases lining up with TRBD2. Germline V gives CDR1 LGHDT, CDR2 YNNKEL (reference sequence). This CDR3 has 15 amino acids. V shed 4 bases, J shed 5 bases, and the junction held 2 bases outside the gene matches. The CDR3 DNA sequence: TGTGCCAGCAGCCCGGGGACTAGCGGGGGAGATACGCAGTATTTT. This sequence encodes CASSPGTSGGDTQYF.

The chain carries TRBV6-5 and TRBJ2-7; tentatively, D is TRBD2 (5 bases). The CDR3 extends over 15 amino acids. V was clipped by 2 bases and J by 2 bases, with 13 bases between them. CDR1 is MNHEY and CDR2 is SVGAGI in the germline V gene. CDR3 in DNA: TGTGCCAGCAGTTACGCGGGCCCGAGGGCCTACGAGCAGTACTTC. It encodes CASSYAGPRAYEQYF.

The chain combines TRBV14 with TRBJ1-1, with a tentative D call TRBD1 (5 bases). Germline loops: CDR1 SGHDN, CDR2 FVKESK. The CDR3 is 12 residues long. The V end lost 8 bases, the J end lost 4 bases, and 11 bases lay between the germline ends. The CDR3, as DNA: TGTGCCAGCGCCAGGGTGGGCACTGAAGCTTTCTTT. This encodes CASARVGTEAFF.

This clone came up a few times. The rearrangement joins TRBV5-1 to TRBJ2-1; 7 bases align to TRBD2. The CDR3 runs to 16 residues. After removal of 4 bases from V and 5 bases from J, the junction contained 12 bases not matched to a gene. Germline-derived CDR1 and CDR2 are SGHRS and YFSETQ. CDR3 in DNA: TGCGCCAGCAGCCCCCGGACGCGGGAGCGTAACAATGAGCAGTTCTTC. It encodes CASSPRTRERNNEQFF.

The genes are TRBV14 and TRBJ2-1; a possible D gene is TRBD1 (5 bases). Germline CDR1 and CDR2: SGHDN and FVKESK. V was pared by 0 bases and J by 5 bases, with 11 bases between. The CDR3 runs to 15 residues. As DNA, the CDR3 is TGTGCCAGCAGCCAAGATTTGAAGGGGAACAATGAGCAGTTCTTC. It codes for CASSQDLKGNNEQFF.

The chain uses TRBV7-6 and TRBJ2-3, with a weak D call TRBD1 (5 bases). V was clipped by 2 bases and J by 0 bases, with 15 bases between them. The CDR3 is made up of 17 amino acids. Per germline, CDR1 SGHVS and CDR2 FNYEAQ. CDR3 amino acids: CASSLSSRVGSTDTQYF. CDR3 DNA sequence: TGTGCCAGCAGCTTATCGTCCAGGGTCGGTAGCACAGATACGCAGTATTTT.

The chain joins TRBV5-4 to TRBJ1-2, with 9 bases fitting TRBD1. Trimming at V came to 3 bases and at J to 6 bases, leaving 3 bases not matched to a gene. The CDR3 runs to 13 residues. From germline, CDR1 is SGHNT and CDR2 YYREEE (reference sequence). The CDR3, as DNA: TGTGCCAGCAGCTCTACAGGGGGCCATGGCTACACCTTC. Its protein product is CASSSTGGHGYTF.

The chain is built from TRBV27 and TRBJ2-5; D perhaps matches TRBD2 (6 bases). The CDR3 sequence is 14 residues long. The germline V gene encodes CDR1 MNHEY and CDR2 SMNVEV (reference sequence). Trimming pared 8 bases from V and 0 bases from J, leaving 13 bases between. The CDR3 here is CASQRVTYQETQYF. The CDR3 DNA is TGTGCCAGCCAGCGGGTAACGTACCAAGAGACCCAGTACTTC.

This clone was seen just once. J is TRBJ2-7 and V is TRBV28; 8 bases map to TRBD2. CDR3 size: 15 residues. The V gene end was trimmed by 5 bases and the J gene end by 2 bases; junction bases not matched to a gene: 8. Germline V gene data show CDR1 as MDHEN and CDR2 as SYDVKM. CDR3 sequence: CASSLPGTRTYEQYF. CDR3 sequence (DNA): TGTGCCAGCAGTCTGCCCGGGACTAGGACCTACGAGCAGTACTTC. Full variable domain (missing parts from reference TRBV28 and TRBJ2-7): DVKVTQSSRYLVKRTGEKVFLECVQDMDHENMFWYRQDPGLGLRLIYFSYDVKMKEKGDIPEGYSVSREKKERFSLILESASTNQTSMYLCASSLPGTRTYEQYFGPGTRLTVT.

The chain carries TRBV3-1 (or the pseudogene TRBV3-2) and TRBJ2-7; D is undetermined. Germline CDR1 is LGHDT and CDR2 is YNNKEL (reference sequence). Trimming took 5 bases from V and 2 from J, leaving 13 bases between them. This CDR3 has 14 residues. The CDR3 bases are TGTGCCAGCAGCGGCCACACAATCCCCTACGAGCAGTACTTC. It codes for CASSGHTIPYEQYF.

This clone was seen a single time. The CDR3 region is CASREEDTQYF. The CDR3 coding sequence is TGCGCCAGCAGAGAGGAAGATACGCAGTATTTT. The chain is built from TRBV5-1 and TRBJ2-3; D gene uncertain. The CDR3 sequence is 11 residues long. Germline V lookup: CDR1 SGHRS, CDR2 YFSETQ. Trimming pared 5 bases from V and 5 bases from J, leaving 6 bases between. The full variable domain, with the rest looked up from reference TRBV5-1 and TRBJ2-3, is KAGVTQTPRYLIKTRGQQVTLSCSPISGHRSVSWYQQTPGQGLQFLFEYFSETQRNKGNFPGRFSGRQFSNSRSEMNVSTLELGDSALYLCASREEDTQYFGPGTRLTVL.

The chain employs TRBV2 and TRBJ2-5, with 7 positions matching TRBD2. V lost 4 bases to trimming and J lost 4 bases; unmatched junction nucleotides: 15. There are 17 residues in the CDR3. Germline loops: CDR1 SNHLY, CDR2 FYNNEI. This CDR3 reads CASSVFGGGSRGETQYF. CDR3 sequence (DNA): TGTGCCAGCAGTGTGTTCGGCGGCGGGAGTAGGGGAGAGACCCAGTACTTC. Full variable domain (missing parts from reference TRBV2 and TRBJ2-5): EPEVTQTPSHQVTQMGQEVILRCVPISNHLYFYWYRQILGQKVEFLVSFYNNEISEKSEIFDDQFSVERPDGSNFTLKIRSTKLEDSAMYFCASSVFGGGSRGETQYFGPGTRLLVL.

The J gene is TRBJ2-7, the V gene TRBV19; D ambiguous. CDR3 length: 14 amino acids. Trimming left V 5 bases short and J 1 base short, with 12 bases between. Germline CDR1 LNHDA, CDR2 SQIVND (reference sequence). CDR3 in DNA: TGTGCCAGTAGTCTATTTGTTACGTCCTACGAGCAGTACTTC. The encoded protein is CASSLFVTSYEQYF. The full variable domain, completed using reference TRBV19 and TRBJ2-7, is DGGITQSPKYLFRKEGQNVTLSCEQNLNHDAMYWYRQDPGQGLRLIYYSQIVNDFQKGDIAEGYSVSREKKESFPLTVTSAQKNPTAFYLCASSLFVTSYEQYFGPGTRLTVT.

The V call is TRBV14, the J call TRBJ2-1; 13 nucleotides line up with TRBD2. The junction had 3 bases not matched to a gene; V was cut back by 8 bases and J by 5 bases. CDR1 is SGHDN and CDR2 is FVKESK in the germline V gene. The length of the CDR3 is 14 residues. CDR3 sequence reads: CASQGTSGNNEQFF. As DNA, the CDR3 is TGTGCCAGCCAGGGGACTAGCGGGAACAATGAGCAGTTCTTC.

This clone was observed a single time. CDR3 coding DNA: TGTGCCAGCAGCAACATAGGGAGGGACTACGAGCAGTACTTC. Translated: CASSNIGRDYEQYF. The V and J genes are TRBV6-2 or TRBV6-3 and TRBJ2-7; 7 nucleotides agree with TRBD2. The CDR3 covers 14 residues. Germline-derived CDR1 and CDR2 are MNHEY and SVGEGT. The V and J ends lost 6 bases and 3 bases, in that order; junction bases with no gene match: 8.

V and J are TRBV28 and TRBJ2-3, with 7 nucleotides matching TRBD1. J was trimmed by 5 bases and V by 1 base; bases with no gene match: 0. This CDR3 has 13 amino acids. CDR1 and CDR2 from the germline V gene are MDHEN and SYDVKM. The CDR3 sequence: CASSLSGGDTQYF. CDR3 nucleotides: TGTGCCAGCAGTTTATCAGGGGGAGATACGCAGTATTTT.

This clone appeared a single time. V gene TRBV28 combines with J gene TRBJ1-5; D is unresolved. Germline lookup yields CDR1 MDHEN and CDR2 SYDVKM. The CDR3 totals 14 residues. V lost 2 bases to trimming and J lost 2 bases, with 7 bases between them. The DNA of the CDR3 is TGTGCCAGCAGTTTAAGGGAGGGCAATCAGCCCCAGCATTTT. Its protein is CASSLREGNQPQHF.

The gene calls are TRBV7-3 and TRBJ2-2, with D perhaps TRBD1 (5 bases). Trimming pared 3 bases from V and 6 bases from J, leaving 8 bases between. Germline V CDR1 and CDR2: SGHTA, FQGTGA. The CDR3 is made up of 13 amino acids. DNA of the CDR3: TGTGCCAGCAGCTTGGGGCCTGCCGGGGAGCTGTTTTTT. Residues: CASSLGPAGELFF. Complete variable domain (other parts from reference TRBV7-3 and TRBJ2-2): GAGVSQTPSNKVTEKGKYVELRCDPISGHTALYWYRQSLGQGPEFLIYFQGTGAADDSGLPNDRFFAVRPEGSVSTLKIQRTERGDSAVYLCASSLGPAGELFFGEGSRLTVL.

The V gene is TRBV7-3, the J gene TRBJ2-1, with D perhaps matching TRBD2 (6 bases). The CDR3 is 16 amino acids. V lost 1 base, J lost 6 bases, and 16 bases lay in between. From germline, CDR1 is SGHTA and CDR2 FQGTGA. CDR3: CASSLNWGGIPNEQFF. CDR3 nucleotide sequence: TGTGCCAGCAGCTTAAACTGGGGCGGGATTCCCAATGAGCAGTTCTTC.

Here the CDR3 DNA reads TGTGCCAGCAGTTACGCCGGACCGGGACTAGCGGGAGCAGATACGCAGTATTTT. This gives the protein CASSYAGPGLAGADTQYF. This chain uses TRBV6-2 or TRBV6-3 with TRBJ2-3, with 14 bases identical to TRBD2. After removal of 2 bases from V and 4 bases from J, the junction contained 8 bases not matched to a gene. This CDR3 comprises 18 residues. Germline V gives CDR1 MNHEY, CDR2 SVGEGT.

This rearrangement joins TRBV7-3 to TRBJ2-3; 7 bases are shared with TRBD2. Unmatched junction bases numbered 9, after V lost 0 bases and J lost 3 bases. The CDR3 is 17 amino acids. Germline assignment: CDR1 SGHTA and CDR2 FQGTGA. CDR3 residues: CASSLTPAGWGTDTQYF. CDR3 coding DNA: TGTGCCAGCAGCTTAACCCCAGCGGGATGGGGAACAGATACGCAGTATTTT.

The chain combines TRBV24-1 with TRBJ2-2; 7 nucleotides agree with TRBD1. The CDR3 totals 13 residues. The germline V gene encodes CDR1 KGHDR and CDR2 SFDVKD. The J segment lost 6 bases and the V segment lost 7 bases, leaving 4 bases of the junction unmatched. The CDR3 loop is CATSPQGAGELFF. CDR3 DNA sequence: TGTGCCACCAGCCCGCAGGGGGCCGGGGAGCTGTTTTTT.

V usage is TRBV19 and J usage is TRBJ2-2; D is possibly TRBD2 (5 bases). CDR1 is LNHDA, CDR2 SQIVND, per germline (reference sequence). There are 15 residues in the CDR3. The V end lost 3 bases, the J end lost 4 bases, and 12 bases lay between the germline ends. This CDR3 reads CASSIRRRGTGELFF. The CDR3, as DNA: TGTGCCAGTAGTATCCGGAGGCGTGGCACCGGGGAGCTGTTTTTT.

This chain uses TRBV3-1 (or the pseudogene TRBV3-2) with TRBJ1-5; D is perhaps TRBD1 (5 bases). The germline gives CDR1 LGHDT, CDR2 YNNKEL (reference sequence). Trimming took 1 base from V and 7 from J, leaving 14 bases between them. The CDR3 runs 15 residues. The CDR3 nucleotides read TGTGCCAGCAGCCAAGCCTCAGGGTCTGGGCAGCCCCAGCATTTT. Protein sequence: CASSQASGSGQPQHF.

The CDR3 is CASSRTSRDTYNSPLHF. CDR3 nucleotides: TGTGCCAGCAGCCGCACCTCGAGGGACACCTATAATTCACCCCTCCACTTT. The V and J genes are TRBV28 and TRBJ1-6, with D maybe TRBD1 (6 bases). This CDR3 is 17 amino acids long. Germline CDR1 is MDHEN and CDR2 is SYDVKM. V was pared by 6 bases and J by 2 bases, with 17 bases between.

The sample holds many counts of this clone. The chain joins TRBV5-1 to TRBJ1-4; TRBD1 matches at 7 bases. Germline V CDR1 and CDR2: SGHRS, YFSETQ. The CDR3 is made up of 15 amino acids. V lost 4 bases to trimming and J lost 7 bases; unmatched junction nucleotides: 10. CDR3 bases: TGCGCCAGCAGCCCCCCGGCGGCAGGGGGTGAAAAACTGTTTTTT. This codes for CASSPPAAGGEKLFF.

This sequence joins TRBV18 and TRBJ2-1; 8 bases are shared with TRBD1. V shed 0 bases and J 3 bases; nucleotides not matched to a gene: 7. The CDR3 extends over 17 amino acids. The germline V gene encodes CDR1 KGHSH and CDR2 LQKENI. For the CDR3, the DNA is TGTGCCAGCTCACCACCGACAGGGGCGAAGGGCTACAATGAGCAGTTCTTC. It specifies CASSPPTGAKGYNEQFF.